The clone carrying this TCR beta chain was observed once. Antigen: not known. Germline CDR1 reads SGHTS; CDR2 reads YDEGEE. The CDR3 runs 12 residues. The V end lost 2 bases, the J end lost 7 bases, and 10 bases lay between the germline ends. The data derive from a study of early T cells in non-severe SARS-CoV-2 infection. At the level of the study: Sequencing of bulk RNA from unsorted whole blood was done, without chain pairing.

Individually, cDNA molecules had unique molecular identifiers attached to them. TCRdb recomputed calls from the 5' RACE reads with MiXCR, one row per CDR3 protein. Here the sample spans about 28,000 distinct CDR3 sequences, approximately 5.6% being singletons. Study-wide points: VDJdb matches were skewed toward anti-spike CD8 T cell responses.

The chain uses TRBV5-8 and TRBJ2-7; the D gene could be TRBD1 or TRBD2 (5 bases each). The sample consisted of whole blood. The sequence was obtained from an adult who was a healthcare worker with PCR-confirmed SARS-CoV-2 infection or an uninfected control (not recorded which). The CDR3 DNA is TGTGCCAGCAGCTTCGCGTGGGGGGAGCAGTACTTC. It is translated as CASSFAWGEQYF.